This entry concerns a single T cell receptor beta chain. Its target is unknown. Combining a sample-barcoded 5' primer with a J-beta primer mix, a second PCR ran for about 7 to 11 cycles. A template-switch adaptor containing 12 random nucleotides labeled each cDNA molecule. TCRdb processed the 5' RACE reads anew with MiXCR; each CDR3 protein has one entry. This table has 1.5 million to 2 million distinct CDR3 sequences, about 30% appearing once. The data derive from a study of blood T cells in healthy people across ages. Study conclusions and caveats: Underestimates were what the diversity estimates from one million T cells were considered to be.

Isolated PBMCs totaled at least 6.5 million in each sample. V shed 7 bases and J 2 bases; nucleotides not matched to a gene: 6. The CDR3 covers 15 residues. V usage is TRBV12-3 or TRBV12-4 and J usage is TRBJ1-5; 9 bases are a match to TRBD1. Specimen: blood. The TCR comes from a woman aged 25 to 45 in good health. The CDR3 bases are TGTGCCAGCACCAAACAGGGGGCGGGCAATCAGCCCCAGCATTTT. Amino acids: CASTKQGAGNQPQHF.